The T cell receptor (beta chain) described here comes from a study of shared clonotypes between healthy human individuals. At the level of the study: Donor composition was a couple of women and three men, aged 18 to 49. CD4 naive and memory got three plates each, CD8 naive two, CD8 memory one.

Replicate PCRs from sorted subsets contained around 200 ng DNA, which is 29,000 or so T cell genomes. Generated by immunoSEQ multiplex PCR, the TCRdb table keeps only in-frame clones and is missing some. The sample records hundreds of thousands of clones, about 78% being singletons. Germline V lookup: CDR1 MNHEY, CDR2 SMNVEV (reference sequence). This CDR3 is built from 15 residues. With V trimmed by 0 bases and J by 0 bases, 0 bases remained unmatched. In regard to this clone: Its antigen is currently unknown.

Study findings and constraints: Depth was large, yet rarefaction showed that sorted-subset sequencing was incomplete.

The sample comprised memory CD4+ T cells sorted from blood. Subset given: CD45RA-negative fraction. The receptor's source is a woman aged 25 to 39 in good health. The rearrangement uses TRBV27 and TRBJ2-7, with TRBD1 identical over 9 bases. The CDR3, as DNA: TGTGCCAGCAGTTTATCGACAGGGGGCTCCTACGAGCAGTACTTC. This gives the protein CASSLSTGGSYEQYF.